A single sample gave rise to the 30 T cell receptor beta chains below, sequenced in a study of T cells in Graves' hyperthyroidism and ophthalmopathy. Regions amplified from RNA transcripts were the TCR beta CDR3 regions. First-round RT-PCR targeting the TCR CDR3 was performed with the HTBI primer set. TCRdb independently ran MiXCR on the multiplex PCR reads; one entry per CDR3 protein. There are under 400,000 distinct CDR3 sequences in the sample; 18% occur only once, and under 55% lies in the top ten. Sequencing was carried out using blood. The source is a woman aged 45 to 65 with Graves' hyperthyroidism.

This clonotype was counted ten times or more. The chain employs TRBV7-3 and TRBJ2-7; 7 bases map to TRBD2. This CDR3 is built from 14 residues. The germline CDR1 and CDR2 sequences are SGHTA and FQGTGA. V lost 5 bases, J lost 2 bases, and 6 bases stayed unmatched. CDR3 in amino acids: CASSPRAGAYEQYF. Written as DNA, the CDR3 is TGTGCCAGCAGCCCCCGGGCGGGAGCCTACGAGCAGTACTTC.

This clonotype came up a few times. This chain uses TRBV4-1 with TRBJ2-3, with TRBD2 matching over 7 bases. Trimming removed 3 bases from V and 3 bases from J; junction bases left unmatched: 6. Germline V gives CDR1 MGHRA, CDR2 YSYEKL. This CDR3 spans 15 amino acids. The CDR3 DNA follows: TGCGCCAGCAGCCAGGGGGGGGGATCGACAGATACGCAGTATTTT. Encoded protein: CASSQGGGSTDTQYF.

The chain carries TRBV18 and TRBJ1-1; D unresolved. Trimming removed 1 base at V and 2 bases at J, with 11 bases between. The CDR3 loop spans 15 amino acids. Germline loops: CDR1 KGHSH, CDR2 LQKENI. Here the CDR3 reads CASSPRTGSNTEAFF. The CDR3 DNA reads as TGTGCCAGCTCACCACGCACCGGGTCCAACACTGAAGCTTTCTTT.

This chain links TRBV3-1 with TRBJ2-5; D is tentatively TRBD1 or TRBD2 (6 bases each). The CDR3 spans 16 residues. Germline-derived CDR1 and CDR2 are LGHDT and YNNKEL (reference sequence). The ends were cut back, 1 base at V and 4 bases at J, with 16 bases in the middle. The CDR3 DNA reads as TGTGCCAGCAGCCAAGCCATAGGGGGGCTTCGAGAGACCCAGTACTTC. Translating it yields CASSQAIGGLRETQYF.

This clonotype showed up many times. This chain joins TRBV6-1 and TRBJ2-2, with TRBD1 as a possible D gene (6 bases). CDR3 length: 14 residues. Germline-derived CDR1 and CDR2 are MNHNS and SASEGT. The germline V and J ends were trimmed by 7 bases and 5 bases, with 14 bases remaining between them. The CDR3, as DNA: TGTGCCAGCACAGGGGAAATTACGACCGGGGAGCTGTTTTTT. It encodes CASTGEITTGELFF.

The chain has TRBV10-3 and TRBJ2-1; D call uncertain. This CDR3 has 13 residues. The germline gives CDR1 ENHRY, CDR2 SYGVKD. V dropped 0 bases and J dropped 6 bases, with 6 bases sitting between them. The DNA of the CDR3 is TGTGCCATCAGTGAGTCTCCCCCCAATGAGCAGTTCTTC. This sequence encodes CAISESPPNEQFF.

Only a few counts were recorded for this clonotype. The chain's CDR3 is CASSLSTGASYGYTF. DNA for the CDR3: TGTGCCAGCAGCCTATCGACAGGGGCCAGCTATGGCTACACCTTC. This chain joins TRBV7-9 and TRBJ1-2; 8 nucleotides match TRBD1. The CDR3 runs to 15 residues. Losses at the gene ends were 5 bases for V and 4 bases for J; bases not matched to a gene: 9. The V gene's germline CDR1 is SEHNR and CDR2 FQNEAQ (reference sequence).

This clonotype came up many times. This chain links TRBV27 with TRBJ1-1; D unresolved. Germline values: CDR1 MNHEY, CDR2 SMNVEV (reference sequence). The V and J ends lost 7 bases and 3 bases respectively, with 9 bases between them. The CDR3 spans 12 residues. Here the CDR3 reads CASKRWDTEAFF. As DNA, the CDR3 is TGTGCCAGCAAGCGGTGGGACACTGAAGCTTTCTTT.

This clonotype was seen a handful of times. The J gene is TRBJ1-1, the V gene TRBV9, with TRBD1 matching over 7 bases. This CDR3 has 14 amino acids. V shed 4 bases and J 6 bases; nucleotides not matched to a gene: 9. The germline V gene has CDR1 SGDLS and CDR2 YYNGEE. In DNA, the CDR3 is TGTGCCAGCAGCCAGGGGGAGGTCGGGTCTGAAGCTTTCTTT. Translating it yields CASSQGEVGSEAFF.

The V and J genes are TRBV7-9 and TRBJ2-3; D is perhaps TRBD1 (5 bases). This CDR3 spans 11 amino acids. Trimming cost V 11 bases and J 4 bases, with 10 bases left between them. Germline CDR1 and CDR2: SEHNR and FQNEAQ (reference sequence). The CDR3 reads CAGARADTQYF. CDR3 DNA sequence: TGTGCCGGGGCTAGGGCAGATACGCAGTATTTT.

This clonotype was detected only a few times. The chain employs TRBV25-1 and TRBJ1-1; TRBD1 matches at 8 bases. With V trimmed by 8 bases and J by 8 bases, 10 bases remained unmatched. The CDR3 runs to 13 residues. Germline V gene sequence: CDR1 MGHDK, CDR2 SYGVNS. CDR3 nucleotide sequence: TGTGCCAGCCTTGGACAGGGTCCTGAAGAAGCTTTCTTT. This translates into CASLGQGPEEAFF.

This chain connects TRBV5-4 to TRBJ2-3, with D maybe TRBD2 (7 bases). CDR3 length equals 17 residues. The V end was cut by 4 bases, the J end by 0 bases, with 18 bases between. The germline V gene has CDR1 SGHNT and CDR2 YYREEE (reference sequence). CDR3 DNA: TGTGCCAGCAGCGGACCGGGGGGCCAGGTGAGCACAGATACGCAGTATTTT. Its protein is CASSGPGGQVSTDTQYF.

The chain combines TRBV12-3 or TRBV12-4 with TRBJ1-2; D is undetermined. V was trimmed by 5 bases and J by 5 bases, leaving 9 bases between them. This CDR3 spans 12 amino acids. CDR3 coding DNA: TGTGCCAGCAGTCCAAACCGGTATGGCTACACCTTC. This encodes CASSPNRYGYTF.

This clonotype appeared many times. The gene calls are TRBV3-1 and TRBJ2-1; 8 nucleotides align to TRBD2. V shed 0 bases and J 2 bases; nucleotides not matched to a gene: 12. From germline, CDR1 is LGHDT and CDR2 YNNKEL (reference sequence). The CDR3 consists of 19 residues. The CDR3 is CASSQEGAGAFIPYNEQFF. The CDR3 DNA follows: TGTGCCAGCAGCCAAGAGGGAGCGGGGGCTTTTATACCCTACAATGAGCAGTTCTTC.

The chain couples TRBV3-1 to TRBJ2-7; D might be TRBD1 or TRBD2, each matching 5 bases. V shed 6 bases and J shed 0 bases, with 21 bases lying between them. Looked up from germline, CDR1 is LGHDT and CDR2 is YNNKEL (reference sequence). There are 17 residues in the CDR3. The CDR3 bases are TGTGCCAGCAGACACCCGGGACCTAGGACGGTCTCCTACGAGCAGTACGTC. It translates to CASRHPGPRTVSYEQYV.

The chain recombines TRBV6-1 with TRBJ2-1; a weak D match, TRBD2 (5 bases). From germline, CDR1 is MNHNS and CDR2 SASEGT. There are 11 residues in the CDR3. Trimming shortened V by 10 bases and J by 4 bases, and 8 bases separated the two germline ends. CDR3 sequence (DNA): TGTGCCACCGGCGGGTACAATGAGCAGTTCTTC. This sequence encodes CATGGYNEQFF.

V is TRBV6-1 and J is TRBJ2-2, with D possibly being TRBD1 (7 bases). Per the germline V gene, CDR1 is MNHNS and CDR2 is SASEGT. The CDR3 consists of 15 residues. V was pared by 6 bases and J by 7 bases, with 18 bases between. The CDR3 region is CASSGAGQGDGELFF. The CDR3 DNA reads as TGTGCCAGCAGCGGTGCGGGGCAGGGGGACGGGGAGCTGTTTTTT.

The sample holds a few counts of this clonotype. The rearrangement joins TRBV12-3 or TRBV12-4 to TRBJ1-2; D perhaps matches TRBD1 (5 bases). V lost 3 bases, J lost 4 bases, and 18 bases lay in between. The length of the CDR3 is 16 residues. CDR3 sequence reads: CASSFGGDGGGYGYTF. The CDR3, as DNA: TGTGCCAGCAGTTTCGGGGGGGACGGCGGTGGCTATGGCTACACCTTC.

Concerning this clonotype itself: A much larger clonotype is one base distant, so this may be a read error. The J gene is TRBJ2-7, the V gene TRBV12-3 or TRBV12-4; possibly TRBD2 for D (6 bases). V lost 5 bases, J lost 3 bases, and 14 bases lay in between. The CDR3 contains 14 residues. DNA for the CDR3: TGTGCCAGCAGTCCCCCGGGACTTTTCTACGAGCAGTACTTC. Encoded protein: CASSPPGLFYEQYF.

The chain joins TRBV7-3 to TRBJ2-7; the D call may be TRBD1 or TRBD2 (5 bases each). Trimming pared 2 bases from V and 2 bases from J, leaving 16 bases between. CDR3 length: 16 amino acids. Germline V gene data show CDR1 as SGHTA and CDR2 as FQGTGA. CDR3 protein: CASSLAMWDGAYEQYF. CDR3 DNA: TGTGCCAGCAGCTTAGCAATGTGGGACGGTGCCTACGAGCAGTACTTC.

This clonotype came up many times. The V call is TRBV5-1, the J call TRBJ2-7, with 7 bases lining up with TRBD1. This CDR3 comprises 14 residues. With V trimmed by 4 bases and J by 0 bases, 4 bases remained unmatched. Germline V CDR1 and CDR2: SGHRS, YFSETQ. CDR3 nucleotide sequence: TGCGCCAGCAGCGTAACAGGGGACTCCTACGAGCAGTACTTC. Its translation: CASSVTGDSYEQYF.

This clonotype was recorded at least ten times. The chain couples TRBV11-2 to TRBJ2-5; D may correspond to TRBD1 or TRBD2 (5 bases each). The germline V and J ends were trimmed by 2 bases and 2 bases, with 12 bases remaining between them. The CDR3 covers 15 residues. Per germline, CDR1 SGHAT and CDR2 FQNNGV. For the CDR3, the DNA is TGTGCCAGCAGCTTATATAGGGACGGACAAGAGACCCAGTACTTC. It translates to CASSLYRDGQETQYF.

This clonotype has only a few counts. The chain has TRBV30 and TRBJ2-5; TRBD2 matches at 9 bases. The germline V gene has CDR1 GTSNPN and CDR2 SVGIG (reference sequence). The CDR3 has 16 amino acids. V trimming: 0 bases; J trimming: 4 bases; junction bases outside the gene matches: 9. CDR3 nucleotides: TGTGCCTGGAGTGTCGGCGGGGGGGCCTTAGGAGAGACCCAGTACTTC. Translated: CAWSVGGGALGETQYF. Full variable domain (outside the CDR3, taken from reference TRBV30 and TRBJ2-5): SQTIHQWPATLVQPVGSPLSLECTVEGTSNPNLYWYRQAAGRGLQLLFYSVGIGQISSEVPQNLSASRPQDRQFILSSKKLLLSDSGFYLCAWSVGGGALGETQYFGPGTRLLVL.

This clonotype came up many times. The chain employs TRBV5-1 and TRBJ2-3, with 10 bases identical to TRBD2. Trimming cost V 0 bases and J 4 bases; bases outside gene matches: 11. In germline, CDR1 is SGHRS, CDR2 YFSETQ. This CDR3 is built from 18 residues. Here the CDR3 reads CASSLDTAGGNFADTQYF. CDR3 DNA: TGCGCCAGCAGCTTGGATACAGCGGGGGGGAATTTTGCAGATACGCAGTATTTT. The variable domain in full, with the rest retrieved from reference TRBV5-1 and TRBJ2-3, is KAGVTQTPRYLIKTRGQQVTLSCSPISGHRSVSWYQQTPGQGLQFLFEYFSETQRNKGNFPGRFSGRQFSNSRSEMNVSTLELGDSALYLCASSLDTAGGNFADTQYFGPGTRLTVL.

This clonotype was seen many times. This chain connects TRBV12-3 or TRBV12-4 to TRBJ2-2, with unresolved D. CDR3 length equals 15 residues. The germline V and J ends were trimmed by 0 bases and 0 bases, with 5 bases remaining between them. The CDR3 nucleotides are TGTGCCAGCAGTTTAGCGGGGTCGAACACCGGGGAGCTGTTTTTT. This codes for CASSLAGSNTGELFF.

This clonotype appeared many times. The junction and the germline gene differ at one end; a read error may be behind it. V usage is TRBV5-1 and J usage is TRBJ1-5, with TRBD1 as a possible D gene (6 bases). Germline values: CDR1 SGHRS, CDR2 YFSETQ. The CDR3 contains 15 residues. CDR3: CASSLEGVSNQPQHF. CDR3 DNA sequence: TGTGCCAGCAGTTTGGAGGGGGTTAGCAATCAGCCCCAGCATTTT.

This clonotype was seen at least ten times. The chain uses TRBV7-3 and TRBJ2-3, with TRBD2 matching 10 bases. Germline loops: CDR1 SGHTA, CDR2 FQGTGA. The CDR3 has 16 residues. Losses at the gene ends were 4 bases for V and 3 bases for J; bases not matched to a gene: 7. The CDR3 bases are TGTGCCAGCAGCTCCTTAGCGGGAGGACTGACAGATACGCAGTATTTT. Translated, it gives CASSSLAGGLTDTQYF.

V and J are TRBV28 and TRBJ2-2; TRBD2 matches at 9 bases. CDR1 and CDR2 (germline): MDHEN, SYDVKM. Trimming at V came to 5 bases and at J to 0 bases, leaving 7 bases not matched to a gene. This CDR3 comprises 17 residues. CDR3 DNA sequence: TGTGCCAGCAGTCACCTTAGCGGGGGCGCGAACACCGGGGAGCTGTTTTTT. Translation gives CASSHLSGGANTGELFF. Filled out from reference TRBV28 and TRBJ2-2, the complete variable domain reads DVKVTQSSRYLVKRTGEKVFLECVQDMDHENMFWYRQDPGLGLRLIYFSYDVKMKEKGDIPEGYSVSREKKERFSLILESASTNQTSMYLCASSHLSGGANTGELFFGEGSRLTVL.

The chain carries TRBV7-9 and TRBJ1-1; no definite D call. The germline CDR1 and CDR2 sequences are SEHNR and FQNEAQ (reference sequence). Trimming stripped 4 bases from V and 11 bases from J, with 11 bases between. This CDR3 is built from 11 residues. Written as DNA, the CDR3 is TGTGCCAGCAGCTCTGGGTTGGGGGCTTTCTTT. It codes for CASSSGLGAFF. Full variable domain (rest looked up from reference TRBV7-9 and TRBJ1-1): DTGVSQNPRHKITKRGQNVTFRCDPISEHNRLYWYRQTLGQGPEFLTYFQNEAQLEKSRLLSDRFSAERPKGSFSTLEIQRTEQGDSAMYLCASSSGLGAFFGQGTRLTVV.

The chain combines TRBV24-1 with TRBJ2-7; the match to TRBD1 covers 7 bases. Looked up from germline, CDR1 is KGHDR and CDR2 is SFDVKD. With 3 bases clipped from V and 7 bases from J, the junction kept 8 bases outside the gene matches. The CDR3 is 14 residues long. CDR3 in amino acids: CATSDGTDKKEQYF. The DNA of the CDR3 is TGTGCCACCAGTGATGGGACAGATAAGAAGGAGCAGTACTTC.